This T cell receptor (beta chain) was sequenced for a study of shared T cell receptors in the human thymus. This CDR3 has 13 amino acids. The germline gives CDR1 SQVTM, CDR2 ANQGSEA. Trimming cost V 5 bases and J 3 bases; bases outside gene matches: 5. Using immunoSEQ multiplex PCR, the repertoire was profiled, and TCRdb retains in-frame clones only, with some absent. The data contain more than 550,000 clones, around 87% of them singletons. The same sample was also used in a study of human thymus T cells. Per that study: During corrective heart surgery, resections were taken, and the thymus tissue came from them. Highly overlapping thymic repertoires in unrelated individuals were reported by related research.

The receptor comes from a boy younger than two with a congenital heart defect. The chain couples TRBV29-1 to TRBJ1-2, with TRBD1 matching 8 bases. Sequenced sample: thymocytes. The CDR3 here is CSVWTGRDYGYTF. In nucleotides, the CDR3 is TGCAGCGTTTGGACAGGGAGGGACTATGGCTACACCTTC.